This T cell receptor beta chain was sequenced for a study of response to subunit inactivated influenza vaccine. TCRdb reanalysed the RT-PCR reads using MiXCR and keeps one entry per CDR3 protein. The sample holds about 500,000 distinct CDR3 sequences, approximately 15% seen once. General study results and limits: The study's authors posited that every seasonal influenza vaccination enlists few new T cells.

This CDR3 contains 17 residues. Per germline, CDR1 LGHNA and CDR2 YNFKEQ. In regard to this clonotype: The antigen remains unidentified. Germline is not matched at one junction end, which may reflect a read error.

The sample consisted of CD4+ T cells sorted from PBMCs, taken 23 months after vaccination. The V and J genes are TRBV4-2 and TRBJ2-7, with 7 bases identical to TRBD1. This TCR came from a man between 50 and 75 years old who received an inactivated influenza vaccine. CDR3 in DNA: TGTGCCAGCAGCCAAAACCTGGACAGGTCTTTCTCCTACGAGGAGTACTTC. It is translated as CASSQNLDRSFSYEEYF.